This T cell receptor (beta chain) was sequenced during a study of PD-1 blockade in classical Hodgkin lymphoma (dated by TCRdb to the early 2020s). In the study overall: Nivolumab dosing was 3 mg/kg intravenously every 2 weeks, continuing until either disease progression or unacceptable toxicity. The study used CyTOF and TCR beta sequencing to define a peripheral blood immune signature of response to PD-1 blockade in classical Hodgkin lymphoma.

Worth noting for this clone: Its antigen is currently not known. It has no much larger one-base neighbor in the sample; base qualities were not kept.

Genomic DNA was isolated using the Qiagen DNeasy kit from unsorted PBMCs as well as from negatively selected CD4+ and CD8+ fractions. TCR beta CDR3 regions were subjected to amplification by immunoSEQ multiplex PCR with primers that anneal to V and J segments. Amplification bias was minimized using a synthetic immune receptor repertoire, and residual bias was removed computationally after sequencing. On the study's bioinformatics: Custom Python scripts were used to quantify repertoire diversity as the Shannon entropy index. The unsorted, CD4+ and CD8+ repertoires were each analyzed separately, with the exception of combined analyses, where CD4+ and CD8+ sequences were merged in silico. Clonal expansion was defined as a frequency increase of at least 2-fold after treatment compared with C1D1, and clones undetected at baseline were assigned a pseudocount of 0.5. Clones with 0 or 1 copy at C1D1 were classified as singleton clones, and clones with 2 or more copies were classified as non-singleton clones. By matching protein sequences in sorted samples from the same patient, clones expanded in unsorted samples were annotated as CD4+, CD8+ or unknown. Wilcoxon tests on paired samples were used to test diversity changes from C1D1 to C4D1. TCRdb re-hosts the immuneACCESS table, in-frame sequences only. Its copies lack some clones; in the studies checked, an unresolved V gene accounts for under half of them, and the cause for the rest is not known. Clone size and V and J calls were adopted from that table, with D and trimming inferred from the DNA. The sample includes approximately 150,000 clones, with about 78% observed a single time. Of the sample, 9.2% falls within the top ten clones.

What the research found in general, with its limitations: Baseline TCR diversity was reported to be lower in newly diagnosed patients than in healthy donors, and even lower in relapsed/refractory patients. Only a single clinical trial cohort was studied, and what caused the repertoire differences, possibly disease activity or prior therapy, remained undefined. A significant rise by C4D1 was seen in CD4+ but not CD8+ TCR diversity (p=0.0027 vs p=0.16), with the rise being most apparent in complete responders (p=0.02). Diversity was lower in patients who began nivolumab less than 1 year after ASCT, so these patients were left out of later analyses to avoid confounding by immune reconstitution. Trial patients achieving complete response had baseline diversity similar to newly diagnosed patients, whereas partial responders and progressors had significantly lower diversity.

Sample time point, as interpreted from the label and publication: cycle 2 day 1 (C2D1) of nivolumab. Every trial patient had relapsed after autologous stem cell transplantation, and cohorts A, B and C differed in prior brentuximab vedotin exposure. The trial cohort was composed of approximately 60 patients with relapsed/refractory classical Hodgkin lymphoma, for whom complete response, partial response or progressive disease was recorded as best overall response. Trial patients were treated with single-agent nivolumab in the multi-cohort phase II CheckMate 205 trial. An independent review committee assessed best overall response using the 2007 International Working Group response criteria. Trial PBMCs were collected immediately before nivolumab initiation (C1D1) and during therapy at cycle 2 day 1 and cycle 4 day 1. Peripheral blood was collected in 8 mL Vacutainer Cell Preparation Tubes, from which PBMCs were isolated by centrifugation and then cryopreserved.

This receptor was obtained from a human donor with classical Hodgkin lymphoma. The sequences come from peripheral blood mononuclear cells (PBMCs), collected before the second cycle of nivolumab.

The CDR3 reads as follows: CASSRGLAFYNEQFF. In nucleotide form, the sequence is TGTGCCAGCAGCCGGGGACTAGCGTTCTACAATGAGCAGTTCTTC. The sequence joins TRBV14 to TRBJ2-1; 10 bases in between match TRBD2. Inclusive of the bounding cysteine and phenylalanine, the CDR3 is 15 residues long. Just the 45-base CDR3 DNA is kept, in frame starting at base 1. The germline V gene sets CDR1 to SGHDN and CDR2 to FVKESK. From V the trimming removes 4 bases and from J it removes 3 bases, while the gene matches leave 3 bases of the junction unaccounted for.